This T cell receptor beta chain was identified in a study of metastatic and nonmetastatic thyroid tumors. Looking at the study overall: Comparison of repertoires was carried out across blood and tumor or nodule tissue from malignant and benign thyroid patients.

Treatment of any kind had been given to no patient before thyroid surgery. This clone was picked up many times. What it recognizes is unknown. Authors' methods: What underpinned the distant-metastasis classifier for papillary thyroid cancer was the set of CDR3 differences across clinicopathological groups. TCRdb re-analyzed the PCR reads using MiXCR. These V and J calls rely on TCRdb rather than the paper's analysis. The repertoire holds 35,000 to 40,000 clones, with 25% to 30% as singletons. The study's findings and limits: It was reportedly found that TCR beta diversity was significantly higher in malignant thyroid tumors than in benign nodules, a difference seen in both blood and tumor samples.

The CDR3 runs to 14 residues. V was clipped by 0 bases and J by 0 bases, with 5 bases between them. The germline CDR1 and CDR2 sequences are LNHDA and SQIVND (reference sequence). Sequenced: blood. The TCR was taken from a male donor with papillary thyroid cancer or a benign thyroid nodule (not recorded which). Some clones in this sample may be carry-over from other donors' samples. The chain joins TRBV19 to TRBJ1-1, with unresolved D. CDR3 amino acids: CASSIEGLNTEAFF. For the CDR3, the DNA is TGTGCCAGTAGTATAGAGGGCCTGAACACTGAAGCTTTCTTT.